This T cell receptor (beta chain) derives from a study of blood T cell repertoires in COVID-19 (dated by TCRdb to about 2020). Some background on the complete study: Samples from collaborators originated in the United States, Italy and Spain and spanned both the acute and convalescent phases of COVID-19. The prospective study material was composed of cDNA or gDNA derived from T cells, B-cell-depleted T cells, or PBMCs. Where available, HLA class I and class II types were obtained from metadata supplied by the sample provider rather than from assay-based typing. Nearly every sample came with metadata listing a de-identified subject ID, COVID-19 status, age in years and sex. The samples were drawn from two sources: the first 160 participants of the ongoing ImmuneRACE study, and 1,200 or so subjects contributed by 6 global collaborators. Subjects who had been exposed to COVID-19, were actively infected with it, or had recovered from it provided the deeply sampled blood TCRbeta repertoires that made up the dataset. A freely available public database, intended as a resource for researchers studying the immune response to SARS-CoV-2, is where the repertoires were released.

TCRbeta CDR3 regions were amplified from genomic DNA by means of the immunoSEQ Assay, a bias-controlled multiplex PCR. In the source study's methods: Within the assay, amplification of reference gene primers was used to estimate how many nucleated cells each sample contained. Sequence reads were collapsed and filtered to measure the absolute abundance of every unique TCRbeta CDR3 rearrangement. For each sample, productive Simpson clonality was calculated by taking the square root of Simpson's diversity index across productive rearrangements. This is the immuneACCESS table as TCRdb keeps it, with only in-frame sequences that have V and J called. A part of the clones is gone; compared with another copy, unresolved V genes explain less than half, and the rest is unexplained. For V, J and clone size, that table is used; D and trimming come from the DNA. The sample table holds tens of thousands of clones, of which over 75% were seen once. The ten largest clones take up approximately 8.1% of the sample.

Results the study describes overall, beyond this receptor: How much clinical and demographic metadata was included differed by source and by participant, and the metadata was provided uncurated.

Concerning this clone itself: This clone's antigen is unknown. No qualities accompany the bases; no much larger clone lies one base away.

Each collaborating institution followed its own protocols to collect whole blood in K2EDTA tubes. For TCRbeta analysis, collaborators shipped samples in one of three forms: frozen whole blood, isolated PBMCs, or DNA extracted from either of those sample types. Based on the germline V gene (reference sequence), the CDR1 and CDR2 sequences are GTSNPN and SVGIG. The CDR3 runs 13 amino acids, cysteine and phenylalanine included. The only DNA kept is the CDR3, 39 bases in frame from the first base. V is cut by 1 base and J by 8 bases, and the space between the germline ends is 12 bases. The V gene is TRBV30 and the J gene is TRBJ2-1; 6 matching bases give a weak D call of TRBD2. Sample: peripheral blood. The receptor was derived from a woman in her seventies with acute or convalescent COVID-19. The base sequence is TGTGCCTGGAGTGGGGGACTTCTGGATGAGCAGTTCTTC. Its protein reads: CAWSGGLLDEQFF.